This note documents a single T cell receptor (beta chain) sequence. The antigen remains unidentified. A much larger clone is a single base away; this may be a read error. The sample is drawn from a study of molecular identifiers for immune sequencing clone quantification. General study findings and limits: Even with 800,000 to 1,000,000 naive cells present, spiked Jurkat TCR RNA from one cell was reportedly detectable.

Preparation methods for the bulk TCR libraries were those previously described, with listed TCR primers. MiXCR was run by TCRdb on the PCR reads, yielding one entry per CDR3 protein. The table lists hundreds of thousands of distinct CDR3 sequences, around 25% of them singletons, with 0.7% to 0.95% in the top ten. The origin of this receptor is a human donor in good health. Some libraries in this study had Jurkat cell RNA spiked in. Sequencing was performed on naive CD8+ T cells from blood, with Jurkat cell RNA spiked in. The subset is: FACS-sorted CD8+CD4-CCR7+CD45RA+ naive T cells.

The CDR3 reads CASSLAKYTEALF. DNA for the CDR3: TGTGCCAGCAGCTTAGCCAAATACACTGAAGCTCTCTTT. The chain recombines TRBV7-8 with TRBJ1-1, with unresolved D. The CDR3 has 13 amino acids. Germline lookup yields CDR1 SGHVS and CDR2 FQNEAQ.